These T cell receptor beta chains were read from a single sample in a study of blood T cell repertoires in COVID-19. Here immunoSEQ multiplex PCR was the method, and the copy in TCRdb shows in-frame clones only, minus some. The sample shows 50,000 or so clones, over 65% of them seen only once. Sequenced: peripheral blood. These receptors were taken from an elderly man with COVID-19, enrolled during active disease. The CDR3 runs from the conserved cysteine through the conserved F or W. The order of the fields is clone size, CDR3 length, J gene, V gene, D gene, CDR3 DNA, CDR3 protein. D genes are given only for firm matches. Only part of the rows carry a size: once, few, many, or a class if the clone is expanded.

>.|15|TRBJ1-2|TRBV30|TRBD1
TGTGCCTGGGGGCCCCTCGACAGGGTTAACTATGGCTACACCTTC
CAWGPLDRVNYGYTF
>.|14|TRBJ2-1|TRBV6-2/TRBV6-3|.
TGTGCCAGCAGCCCAGCCCCAGGGTACAATGAGCAGTTCTTC
CASSPAPGYNEQFF
>.|17|TRBJ1-3|TRBV18|.
TGTGCCAGCTCACCCATCGCAGGGTATTCGTCTGGAAACACCATATATTTT
CASSPIAGYSSGNTIYF
>few|15|TRBJ2-5|TRBV27|TRBD1
TGTGCCAGCAGGAGGGACAGGGGAGCCGGGGAGACCCAGTACTTC
CASRRDRGAGETQYF
>.|16|TRBJ2-7|TRBV5-6|TRBD1
TGTGCCAGCACTTACCGAGGTGGGACAGGGTCCTACGAGCAGTACTTC
CASTYRGGTGSYEQYF
>.|14|TRBJ1-6|TRBV7-3|.
TGTGCCAGCAGCTTGACAGACTATAATTCACCCCTCCACTTT
CASSLTDYNSPLHF
>.|15|TRBJ2-5|TRBV10-3|TRBD1
TGTGCCATCAATCCTGGACAGGGTGGGAAGGAGACCCAGTACTTC
CAINPGQGGKETQYF
>.|13|TRBJ1-1|TRBV5-4|.
TGTGCCAGCAAGAAGGGGGAGGGGTCTGAAGCTTTCTTT
CASKKGEGSEAFF
>.|13|TRBJ2-7|TRBV10-3|.
TGTGCCATCAGTGCAAGTGCAGGAGGCGAGCAGTACTTC
CAISASAGGEQYF
>.|15|TRBJ2-1|TRBV11-3|.
TGTGCCAGCAGCTTAGGTGGACTTGGAGGCAATGAGCAGTTCTTC
CASSLGGLGGNEQFF
>.|13|TRBJ1-6|TRBV19|.
TGTGCCAGTAGTAACTCAGGGGTTTCACCCCTCCACTTT
CASSNSGVSPLHF
>once|15|TRBJ1-1|TRBV2|TRBD1
TGTGCCAGCAGTGAACAGGGGGCTATGAACACTGAAGCTTTCTTT
CASSEQGAMNTEAFF
>.|16|TRBJ1-1|TRBV4-2|.
TGTGCCAGCAGCCAAGGGCCCCTCGGGGGTAACACTGAAGCTTTCTTT
CASSQGPLGGNTEAFF
>.|15|TRBJ2-7|TRBV27|TRBD2
TGTGCCAGCAGTGTGTGGGGGGGGACCTCCTACGAGCAGTACTTC
CASSVWGGTSYEQYF
>.|17|TRBJ2-2|TRBV19|.
TGTGCCAGTAGTCTCCGAAAAACGGGGACTCGCGGAGGGGAGCTGTTTTTT
CASSLRKTGTRGGELFF
>.|13|TRBJ1-2|TRBV19|TRBD1
TGTGCCAGTAGGGACAGGGGGCAAAACGGCTACACCTTC
CASRDRGQNGYTF
>.|19|TRBJ2-5|TRBV5-6|TRBD2
TGTGCCAGCAGCTTGGAGCTAGCGGGAGATCGGACAGACCAGGAGACCCAGTACTTC
CASSLELAGDRTDQETQYF
>.|14|TRBJ1-1|TRBV20-1|TRBD1
TGCAGTGCTAGTGGGGACAGGTCGAACACTGAAGCTTTCTTT
CSASGDRSNTEAFF
>.|12|TRBJ2-5|TRBV6-5|.
TGTGCCAGCATGAGGAGGCTAGAGACCCAGTACTTC
CASMRRLETQYF
>.|17|TRBJ1-2|TRBV9|.
TGTGCCAGCAGCGTAGATTGGAGGAATATCGGTGACTATGGCTACACCTTC
CASSVDWRNIGDYGYTF
>.|14|TRBJ2-3|TRBV7-8|TRBD1
TGTGCCAGCAGCTTAGTACAGGGGACAGATACGCAGTATTTT
CASSLVQGTDTQYF
>.|16|TRBJ1-5|TRBV19|TRBD1
TGTGCCAGTACTCCGGACAGGGGCCTACCCAATCAGCCCCAGCATTTT
CASTPDRGLPNQPQHF
>.|18|TRBJ2-3|TRBV28|TRBD2
TGTGCCAGCAGTTACAGTCCGGGACTAGGGACTAGCACAGATACGCAGTATTTT
CASSYSPGLGTSTDTQYF
>.|17|TRBJ2-2|TRBV7-9|.
TGTGCCAGCAGCCCCGAAGGACAGTGGGATTACACCGGGGAGCTGTTTTTT
CASSPEGQWDYTGELFF
>.|15|TRBJ2-5|TRBV5-1|TRBD1
TGCGCCAGCAGCGCGGGACAGGGGGCCTCGGGGACCCAGTACTTC
CASSAGQGASGTQYF
>.|12|TRBJ1-2|TRBV29-1|TRBD1
TGCAGCCACACCGGACAGGGGGAAGGCTACACCTTC
CSHTGQGEGYTF
>few|15|TRBJ1-1|TRBV18|TRBD1
TGTGCCAGCTCACCACGAGGGGGCTTGAACACTGAAGCTTTCTTT
CASSPRGGLNTEAFF
>.|15|TRBJ1-4|TRBV6-1|.
TGTGCCAGCAGTGAAGCGCTAGCTCCCAATGAAAAACTGTTTTTT
CASSEALAPNEKLFF
>.|13|TRBJ1-1|TRBV28|.
TGTGCCAGCAGTTTCTCGTTGAGTGCTGAAGCTTTCTTT
CASSFSLSAEAFF
>once|20|TRBJ1-5|TRBV19|.
TGTGCCAGTAGTATAGACCCAGACCGTCCAGGGAAAGAGAGCAATCAGCCCCAGCATTTT
CASSIDPDRPGKESNQPQHF
>.|17|TRBJ1-1|TRBV24-1|TRBD1
TGTGCCACCAGTGATGCCCGGGACAGGAACATGAACACTGAAGCTTTCTTT
CATSDARDRNMNTEAFF
>few|14|TRBJ1-1|TRBV5-5|.
TGTGCCAGCAGCTCGGTAGGCCACGAGGCTGAAGCTTTCTTT
CASSSVGHEAEAFF
>.|17|TRBJ2-5|TRBV7-2|.
TGTGCCAGCAGCTTAGCGCGGGGGCGGGGTATCCAAGAGACCCAGTACTTC
CASSLARGRGIQETQYF
>.|17|TRBJ1-2|TRBV6-7|TRBD1
TGTGCCAGCAGTTATCCGCTTGGGACAGGGGGGAACTATGGCTACACCTTC
CASSYPLGTGGNYGYTF
>.|15|TRBJ1-6|TRBV7-2|.
TGTGCCAGCAGCTTAGTAAGGCAGGTTGGCTCACCCCTCCACTTT
CASSLVRQVGSPLHF
>once|12|TRBJ1-1|TRBV7-9|.
TGTGCCAGCAGCTTAGACAGGTTCAAAGCTTTCTTT
CASSLDRFKAFF
>.|15|TRBJ1-6|TRBV4-3|.
TGCGCCAGCAGCCAAGCGGCGTCCGGGGATTCACCCCTCCACTTT
CASSQAASGDSPLHF
>.|15|TRBJ2-2|TRBV2|.
TGTGCCAGCAGCAGGGGGGAGGCGAACACCGGGGAGCTGTTTTTT
CASSRGEANTGELFF
>once|13|TRBJ2-3|TRBV20-1|.
TGCAGTGCTAGTGATTCTAGCACAGATACGCAGTATTTT
CSASDSSTDTQYF
>.|12|TRBJ2-1|TRBV3-1/TRBV3-2|.
TGTGCCAGCAGCCAAGTCTCTAGCAGGCAGTTCTTC
CASSQVSSRQFF
>once|15|TRBJ2-1|TRBV7-7|TRBD1
TGTGCCAGCAGCCTTGGACAGGGGACCTACAATGAGCAGTTCTTC
CASSLGQGTYNEQFF
>few|15|TRBJ1-1|TRBV3-1/TRBV3-2|.
TGTGCCAGCAAAGTTTCTCAGAGAGGGAACACTGAAGCTTTCTTT
CASKVSQRGNTEAFF
>few|16|TRBJ1-5|TRBV19|.
TGTGCCAGTACCCCCGGAGCGGGTTATAGCAATCAGCCCCAGCATTTT
CASTPGAGYSNQPQHF
>.|17|TRBJ2-6|TRBV6-2/TRBV6-3|TRBD1
TGTGCCAGCAGTTTCCGGGACAGGGGGCGTGGGGCCAACGTCCTGACTTTC
CASSFRDRGRGANVLTF
>.|15|TRBJ2-3|TRBV12-5|.
TGTGCTAGTGGTTTGGGCGGGGTAGCTTCAGATACGCAGTATTTT
CASGLGGVASDTQYF
>.|16|TRBJ1-4|TRBV9|TRBD1
TGTGCCAGCAGCCCGAGCTCCGGGACAGCAAATGAAAAACTGTTTTTT
CASSPSSGTANEKLFF
>medium-sized|15|TRBJ1-1|TRBV5-1|.
TGCGCCAGCAGCCCGTGGGGGGGTAAGAACACTGAAGCTTTCTTT
CASSPWGGKNTEAFF
>once|14|TRBJ1-4|TRBV7-9|TRBD1
TGTGCCAGCAGTCGGGACAGCTCAAATGAAAAACTGTTTTTT
CASSRDSSNEKLFF
>.|16|TRBJ2-3|TRBV19|.
TGTGCCAGTAGTATAAGGGGCGGGGCAGCCACAGATACGCAGTATTTT
CASSIRGGAATDTQYF
>.|14|TRBJ1-6|TRBV2|TRBD1
TGTGCCAGAGGAGGCGGACAGGGAAGTTCACCCCTCCACTTT
CARGGGQGSSPLHF
>.|13|TRBJ1-1|TRBV7-9|.
TGTGCCAGCAGCCGCGGGGTGAACACTGAAGCTTTCTTT
CASSRGVNTEAFF
>.|14|TRBJ1-5|TRBV24-1|.
TGTGCCACCAGTGGAGGATTAAGTGATCAGCCCCAGCATTTT
CATSGGLSDQPQHF
>.|10|TRBJ1-1|TRBV11-3|.
TGTGCCAGCAGCCCCGTCGGAGCTTTCTTT
CASSPVGAFF
>.|16|TRBJ2-1|TRBV5-1|.
TGCGCCAGCAGCTCCGGACAGACGAGGGCCTACAATGAGCAGTTCTTC
CASSSGQTRAYNEQFF
>.|16|TRBJ1-6|TRBV6-6|.
TGTGCCAGCAGTCGAGACAGAGAACCAGATAATTCACCCCTCCACTTT
CASSRDREPDNSPLHF
>few|13|TRBJ2-5|TRBV4-3|.
TGCGCCAGCAGCCAAGATTCGGAAGAGACCCAGTACTTC
CASSQDSEETQYF